This TCR beta chain emerged from a study of T cell responses to AZD1222 COVID-19 vaccine. Findings of the study overall: Nearly half of the spike-specific TCRs reportedly recognize variant regions that carry no mutations.

Assay: immunoSEQ multiplex PCR; the TCRdb copy retains only in-frame clones and omits some. The sample holds more than 150,000 clones; approximately 90% are singletons and the top ten take under 7.5%. The junction had 3 bases not matched to a gene; V was cut back by 2 bases and J by 0 bases. The germline V gene encodes CDR1 MNHEY and CDR2 SVGAGI. This CDR3 has 15 residues. Turning to this clone: The antigen is not known.

Source: peripheral blood, taken on day 0 of AZD1222 vaccination. This clonotype was obtained from an adult in good health. V usage is TRBV6-5 and J usage is TRBJ1-1; 7 bases fit TRBD1. The CDR3 loop reads CASSYGGTVNTEAFF. The CDR3 nucleotides are TGTGCCAGCAGTTACGGCGGGACAGTGAACACTGAAGCTTTCTTT.